This TCR beta chain was profiled in a study of a mutant IDH1 vaccine in newly diagnosed glioma. Study overall: Investigators started vaccination 4-6 weeks after radiotherapy alone, or with temozolomide cycles. Former treatment meant radiotherapy, temozolomide, or both; the majority had gotten both.

The table came from immunoSEQ multiplex PCR; TCRdb's copy has only in-frame clones and leaves some out. The table records tens of thousands of clones, about 93% of them present only once. The CDR3 totals 15 residues. Germline values: CDR1 LGHNA, CDR2 YSLEER. Trimming stripped 1 base from V and 10 bases from J, with 19 bases between. Turning to this clone: Antigen specificity is unknown.

Time point of the sample: week 47, end of study. The investigators gave 300 ug of mutant IDH1 20-mer peptide in each vaccine dose, together with topical imiquimod. The chain employs TRBV4-3 and TRBJ1-1; D unresolved. The sequencing used PBMCs, collected from a glioma patient whose treatment included an IDH1 peptide vaccine. The clonotype comes from a woman in her thirties or forties with glioma. The CDR3 sequence is CASSQVGVAGSGAFF. Here the CDR3 DNA reads TGCGCCAGCAGCCAAGTCGGAGTTGCAGGATCTGGAGCTTTCTTT.